Given below is one TCR beta chain in context. The assay was immunoSEQ multiplex PCR, and TCRdb's table has in-frame clones only and misses some. The sample has tens of thousands of clones, 90% to 95% seen once. Germline lookup yields CDR1 SGHKS and CDR2 YYEKEE (reference sequence). V lost 2 bases and J 5 bases, leaving 8 bases between the germline ends. The CDR3 is 13 amino acids. This sample is part of a study of T cell changes during pregnancy in multiple sclerosis. J is TRBJ1-5 and V is TRBV5-5; no firm D call. Material: CD4+ T cells from peripheral blood mononuclear cells, obtained in the third trimester of pregnancy. This TCR derives from a female donor with multiple sclerosis, enrolled in a pregnancy study. CDR3 in amino acids: CASSLNSYQPQHF. As DNA, the CDR3 is TGTGCCAGCAGCTTAAACAGTTATCAGCCCCAGCATTTT. The complete variable domain, with remaining parts taken from reference TRBV5-5 and TRBJ1-5, reads DAGVTQSPTHLIKTRGQQVTLRCSPISGHKSVSWYQQVLGQGPQFIFQYYEKEERGRGNFPDRFSARQFPNYSSELNVNALLLGDSALYLCASSLNSYQPQHFGDGTRLSIL.